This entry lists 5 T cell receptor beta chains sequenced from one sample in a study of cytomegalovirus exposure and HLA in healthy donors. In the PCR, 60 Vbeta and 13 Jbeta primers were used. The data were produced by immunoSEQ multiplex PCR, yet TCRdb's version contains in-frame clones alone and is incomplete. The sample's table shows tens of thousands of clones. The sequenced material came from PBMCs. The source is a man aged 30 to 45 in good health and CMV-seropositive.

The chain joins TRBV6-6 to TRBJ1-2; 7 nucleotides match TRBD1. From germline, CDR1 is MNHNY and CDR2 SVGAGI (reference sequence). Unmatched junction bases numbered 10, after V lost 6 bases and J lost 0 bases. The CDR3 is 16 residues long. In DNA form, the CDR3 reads TGTGCCAGCAGGGCTCCCGGGACAGTTACTAACTATGGCTACACCTTC. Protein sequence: CASRAPGTVTNYGYTF.

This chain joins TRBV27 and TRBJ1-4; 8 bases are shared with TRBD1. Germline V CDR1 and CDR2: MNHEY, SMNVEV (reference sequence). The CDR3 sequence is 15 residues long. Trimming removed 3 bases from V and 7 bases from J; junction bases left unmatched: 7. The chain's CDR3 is CASSFPQGVVEKLFF. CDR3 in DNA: TGTGCCAGCAGTTTTCCACAGGGGGTGGTTGAAAAACTGTTTTTT.

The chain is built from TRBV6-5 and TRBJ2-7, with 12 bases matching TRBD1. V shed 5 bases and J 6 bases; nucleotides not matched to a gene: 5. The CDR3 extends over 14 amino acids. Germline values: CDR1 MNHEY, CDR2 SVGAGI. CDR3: CASSPGQGASEQYF. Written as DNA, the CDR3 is TGTGCCAGCAGTCCGGGACAGGGGGCCTCCGAGCAGTACTTC.

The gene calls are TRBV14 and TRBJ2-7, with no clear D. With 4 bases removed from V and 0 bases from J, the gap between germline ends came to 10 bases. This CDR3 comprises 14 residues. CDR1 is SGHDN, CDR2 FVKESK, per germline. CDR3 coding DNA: TGTGCCAGCAGCCCCATAACGAGCTCCTACGAGCAGTACTTC. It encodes CASSPITSSYEQYF.

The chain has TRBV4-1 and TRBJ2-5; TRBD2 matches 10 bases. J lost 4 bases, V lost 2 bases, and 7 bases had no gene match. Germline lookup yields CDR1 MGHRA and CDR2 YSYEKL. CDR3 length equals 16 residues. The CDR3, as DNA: TGCGCCAGCAGCCAAACGACTAGCGGGCAGGGAGAGACCCAGTACTTC. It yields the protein CASSQTTSGQGETQYF.